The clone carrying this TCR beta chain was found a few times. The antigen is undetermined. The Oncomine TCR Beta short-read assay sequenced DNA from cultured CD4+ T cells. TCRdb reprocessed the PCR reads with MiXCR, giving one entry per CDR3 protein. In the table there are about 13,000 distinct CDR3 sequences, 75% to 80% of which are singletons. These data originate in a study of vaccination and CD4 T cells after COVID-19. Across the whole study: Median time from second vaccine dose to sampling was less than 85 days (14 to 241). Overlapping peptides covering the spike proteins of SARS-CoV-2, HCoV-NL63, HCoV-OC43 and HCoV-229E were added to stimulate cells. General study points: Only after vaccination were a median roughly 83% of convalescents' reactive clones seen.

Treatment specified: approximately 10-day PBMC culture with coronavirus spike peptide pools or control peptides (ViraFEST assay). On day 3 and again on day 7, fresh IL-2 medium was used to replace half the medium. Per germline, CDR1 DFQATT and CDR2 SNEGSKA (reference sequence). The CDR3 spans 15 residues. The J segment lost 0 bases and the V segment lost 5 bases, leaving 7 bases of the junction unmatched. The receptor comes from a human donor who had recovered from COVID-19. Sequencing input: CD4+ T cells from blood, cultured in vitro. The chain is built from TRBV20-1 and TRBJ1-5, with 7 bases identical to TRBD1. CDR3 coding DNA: TGCAGTGCTCAGGGACAGATCAATAGCAATCAGCCCCAGCATTTT. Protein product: CSAQGQINSNQPQHF.